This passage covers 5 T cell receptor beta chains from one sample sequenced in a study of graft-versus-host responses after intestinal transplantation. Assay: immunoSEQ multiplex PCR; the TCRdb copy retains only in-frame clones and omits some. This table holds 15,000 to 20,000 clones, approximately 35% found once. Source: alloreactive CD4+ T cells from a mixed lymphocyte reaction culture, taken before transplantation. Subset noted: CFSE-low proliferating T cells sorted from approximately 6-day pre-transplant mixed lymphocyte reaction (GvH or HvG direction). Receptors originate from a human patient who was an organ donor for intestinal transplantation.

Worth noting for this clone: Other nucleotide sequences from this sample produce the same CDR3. Here the CDR3 DNA reads TGTGCCAGCAGCGTAGGTGCTCCAAACACTGAAGCTTTCTTT. Protein product: CASSVGAPNTEAFF. The V and J genes are TRBV7-9 and TRBJ1-1; D unresolved. There are 14 residues in the CDR3. Germline loops: CDR1 SEHNR, CDR2 FQNEAQ (reference sequence). Trimming cost V 5 bases and J 2 bases, with 12 bases left between them. The full variable domain, in which reference TRBV7-9 and TRBJ1-1 provide the parts outside the CDR3, is DTGVSQNPRHKITKRGQNVTFRCDPISEHNRLYWYRQTLGQGPEFLTYFQNEAQLEKSRLLSDRFSAERPKGSFSTLEIQRTEQGDSAMYLCASSVGAPNTEAFFGQGTRLTVV.

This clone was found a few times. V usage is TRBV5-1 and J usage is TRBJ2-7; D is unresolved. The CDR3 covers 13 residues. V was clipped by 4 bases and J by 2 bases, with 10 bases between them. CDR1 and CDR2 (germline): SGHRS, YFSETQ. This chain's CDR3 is CASSPEITYEQYF. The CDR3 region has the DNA TGCGCCAGCAGCCCCGAGATTACCTACGAGCAGTACTTC.

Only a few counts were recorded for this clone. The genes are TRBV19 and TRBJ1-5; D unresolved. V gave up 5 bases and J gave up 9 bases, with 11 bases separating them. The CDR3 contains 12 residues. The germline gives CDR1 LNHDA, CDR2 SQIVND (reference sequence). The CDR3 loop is CASSSNPGPQHF. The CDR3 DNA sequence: TGTGCCAGTAGTTCTAATCCGGGGCCCCAGCATTTT.

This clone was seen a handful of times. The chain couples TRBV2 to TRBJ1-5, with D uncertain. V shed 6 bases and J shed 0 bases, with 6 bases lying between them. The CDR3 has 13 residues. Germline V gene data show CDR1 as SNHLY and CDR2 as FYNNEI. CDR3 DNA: TGTGCCAGCAGGATCTTTAGCAATCAGCCCCAGCATTTT. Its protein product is CASRIFSNQPQHF. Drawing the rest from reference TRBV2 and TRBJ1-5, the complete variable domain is EPEVTQTPSHQVTQMGQEVILRCVPISNHLYFYWYRQILGQKVEFLVSFYNNEISEKSEIFDDQFSVERPDGSNFTLKIRSTKLEDSAMYFCASRIFSNQPQHFGDGTRLSIL.

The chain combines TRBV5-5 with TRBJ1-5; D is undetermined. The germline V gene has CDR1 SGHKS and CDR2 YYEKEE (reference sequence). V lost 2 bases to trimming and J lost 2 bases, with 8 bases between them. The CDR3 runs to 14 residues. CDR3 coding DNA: TGTGCCAGCAGCTTTAACGGCGGCAATCAGCCCCAGCATTTT. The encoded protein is CASSFNGGNQPQHF.